This passage covers 21 T cell receptor beta chains from one sample sequenced in a study of radiotherapy plus CTLA-4 blockade in lung cancer. Sequencing was performed with immunoSEQ multiplex PCR; in TCRdb, only in-frame clones are kept and a portion is missing. The sample shows roughly 30,000 clones, 75% to 85% of them seen only once. This specimen was peripheral blood, taken from a patient treated with radiotherapy plus ipilimumab. Receptor source: a human donor with non-small cell lung cancer that progressed on radiotherapy plus ipilimumab.

V usage is TRBV28 and J usage is TRBJ2-5; no reliable D call. Looked up from germline, CDR1 is MDHEN and CDR2 is SYDVKM. Trimming took off 9 bases at V and 2 bases at J, with 13 bases between the two ends. The CDR3 contains 13 residues. CDR3 nucleotides: TGTGCCAGTTATGAAGCGTCTCAAGAGACCCAGTACTTC. Translating it yields CASYEASQETQYF. Full variable domain (missing parts from reference TRBV28 and TRBJ2-5): DVKVTQSSRYLVKRTGEKVFLECVQDMDHENMFWYRQDPGLGLRLIYFSYDVKMKEKGDIPEGYSVSREKKERFSLILESASTNQTSMYLCASYEASQETQYFGPGTRLLVL.

The J gene is TRBJ1-4, the V gene TRBV9; D may be TRBD1 (6 bases). The CDR3 consists of 15 residues. Deletions cut 4 bases from V and 7 bases from J, with 17 bases between. Per the germline V gene, CDR1 is SGDLS and CDR2 is YYNGEE. The CDR3 loop reads CASSPGTIDGEKLFF. The CDR3, as DNA: TGTGCCAGCAGCCCTGGGACAATCGACGGTGAAAAACTGTTTTTT.

The CDR3 bases are TGTGCCTGGAGTGGATTAGCGGGGGGGCGGAACACCGGGGAGCTGTTTTTT. This translates into CAWSGLAGGRNTGELFF. The chain employs TRBV30 and TRBJ2-2; 11 bases fit TRBD2. The CDR3 has 17 amino acids. Germline V CDR1 and CDR2: GTSNPN, SVGIG (reference sequence). The J segment lost 1 base and the V segment lost 1 base, leaving 5 bases of the junction unmatched.

The chain combines TRBV28 with TRBJ1-4; 10 bases agree with TRBD1. This CDR3 spans 15 amino acids. Trimming at V came to 4 bases and at J to 7 bases, leaving 6 bases not matched to a gene. Germline CDR1 reads MDHEN; CDR2 reads SYDVKM. CDR3: CASSSPTGGSEKLFF. The CDR3 DNA sequence: TGTGCCAGCAGTTCCCCGACAGGGGGCAGTGAAAAACTGTTTTTT.

The CDR3: CASKDPNWGNTIYF. In nucleotides, the CDR3 is TGCGCCAGCAAGGACCCGAATTGGGGAAACACCATATATTTT. The chain employs TRBV4-1 and TRBJ1-3; D ambiguous. Trimming took 7 bases from V and 4 from J, leaving 14 bases between them. CDR1 is MGHRA, CDR2 YSYEKL, per germline. The CDR3 loop spans 14 amino acids.

The rearrangement links TRBV28 to TRBJ1-1; weak D call: TRBD1 (5 bases). V lost 1 base and J 9 bases, leaving 18 bases between the germline ends. The CDR3 is 15 amino acids. The germline CDR1 and CDR2 sequences are MDHEN and SYDVKM. The CDR3 here is CASSLYGGALGQAFF. CDR3 nucleotide sequence: TGTGCCAGCAGTTTATACGGAGGGGCCTTAGGGCAAGCTTTCTTT.

This clone was observed a few times. V and J are TRBV7-3 and TRBJ2-2, with TRBD2 matching over 8 bases. Germline loops: CDR1 SGHTA, CDR2 FQGTGA. CDR3 length: 17 residues. V dropped 1 base and J dropped 2; count of bases not matched to a gene: 6. The CDR3 is CASSLNRVAGNTGELFF. CDR3 coding DNA: TGTGCCAGCAGCTTAAATCGGGTAGCGGGAAACACCGGGGAGCTGTTTTTT.

V and J are TRBV20-1 and TRBJ2-1; D is possibly TRBD1 (6 bases). This CDR3 is built from 11 residues. Trimming stripped 7 bases from V and 7 bases from J, with 11 bases between. Germline loops: CDR1 DFQATT, CDR2 SNEGSKA (reference sequence). CDR3 sequence (DNA): TGCAGTGTGACCCAGGGGAATGAGCAGTTCTTC. Protein sequence: CSVTQGNEQFF.

The chain couples TRBV4-1 to TRBJ2-7; a weak D match, TRBD1 (6 bases). Germline lookup yields CDR1 MGHRA and CDR2 YSYEKL. The CDR3 extends over 18 amino acids. V was trimmed by 0 bases and J by 2 bases, leaving 20 bases between them. This CDR3 is CASSQDLRSGGYAYEQYF. The CDR3 coding sequence is TGCGCCAGCAGCCAAGATCTTCGTAGTGGGGGCTACGCCTACGAGCAGTACTTC.

The V call is TRBV11-1, the J call TRBJ2-7; a weak D match, TRBD1 (6 bases). The length of the CDR3 is 18 residues. The germline CDR1 and CDR2 sequences are SGHAT and FQDESV (reference sequence). Trimming stripped 1 base from V and 0 bases from J, with 19 bases between. The CDR3 nucleotides are TGTGCCAGCAGCTTAGAAGGGGGTTCCTTTACGGGCTCCTACGAGCAGTACTTC. Its protein product is CASSLEGGSFTGSYEQYF.

CDR3 region: CASSSWPGQGAEQYF. The CDR3 DNA is TGTGCCAGCAGTTCCTGGCCGGGACAGGGTGCCGAGCAGTACTTC. This chain links TRBV6-5 with TRBJ2-7; TRBD1 agrees at 9 bases. The V gene end was trimmed by 4 bases and the J gene end by 6 bases; junction bases not matched to a gene: 10. The CDR3 is 15 amino acids. Germline V gene lookup returns CDR1 MNHEY and CDR2 SVGAGI.

CDR3 sequence (DNA): TGCGCCAGCAGCTTAAGTCCCCCGGGGGGCGGAGAGACCCAGTACTTC. Translation: CASSLSPPGGGETQYF. The chain is built from TRBV5-1 and TRBJ2-5; a weak D match, TRBD2 (7 bases). The germline V gene has CDR1 SGHRS and CDR2 YFSETQ. The CDR3 extends over 16 amino acids. V was trimmed by 2 bases and J by 4 bases, leaving 18 bases between them.

The V gene is TRBV5-5, the J gene TRBJ1-1; 9 bases match TRBD1. There are 16 residues in the CDR3. Germline CDR1 and CDR2: SGHKS and YYEKEE (reference sequence). The ends lost 5 bases at V and 1 base at J; junction bases unmatched: 9. The CDR3 is CASRPRDRVWNTEAFF. DNA of the CDR3: TGTGCCAGCAGACCCCGGGACAGGGTCTGGAACACTGAAGCTTTCTTT.

The genes are TRBV10-2 and TRBJ2-2; possible D gene TRBD2, 6 bases. This CDR3 spans 14 amino acids. The V end was cut by 8 bases, the J end by 0 bases, with 10 bases between. Per germline, CDR1 WSHSY and CDR2 SAAADI. The CDR3 loop reads CASLGLTNTGELFF. The CDR3 DNA sequence: TGCGCCAGCTTGGGACTGACGAACACCGGGGAGCTGTTTTTT.

The CDR3 spells CASSSQGSGETQYF. DNA for the CDR3: TGTGCCAGCAGTTCCCAGGGCTCGGGGGAGACCCAGTACTTC. The chain joins TRBV6-1 to TRBJ2-5; D might be TRBD1 or TRBD2, each matching 5 bases. The germline V and J ends were trimmed by 5 bases and 5 bases, with 15 bases remaining between them. This CDR3 is 14 amino acids long. Germline V lookup: CDR1 MNHNS, CDR2 SASEGT.

In DNA, the CDR3 is TGTGCCAGCAGTGAGGGTCTTCCTAATGGCCAGGAGACCCAGTACTTC. Its translation is CASSEGLPNGQETQYF. The chain combines TRBV2 with TRBJ2-5, with no clear D. There are 16 residues in the CDR3. The germline CDR1 and CDR2 sequences are SNHLY and FYNNEI. The V gene lost 3 bases and the J gene lost 5 bases, with 19 bases spanning the gap.

The chain has TRBV6-6 and TRBJ1-5; 8 nucleotides line up with TRBD1. Germline values: CDR1 MNHNY, CDR2 SVGAGI (reference sequence). This CDR3 is built from 15 residues. V trimming: 7 bases; J trimming: 5 bases; junction bases outside the gene matches: 10. The CDR3 sequence is CASTDQGASYQPQHF. The CDR3 DNA reads TGTGCCAGCACCGATCAGGGGGCCTCCTATCAGCCCCAGCATTTT.

Only one count was recorded for this clone. The V and J genes are TRBV9 and TRBJ2-5, with D possibly called TRBD1 or TRBD2 (7 bases each). The CDR3 totals 15 residues. From germline, CDR1 is SGDLS and CDR2 YYNGEE. Trimming cost V 4 bases and J 1 base, with 14 bases left between them. In DNA, the CDR3 is TGTGCCAGCAGCCCAGCAGGGGGGGCCCAAGAGACCCAGTACTTC. Translation: CASSPAGGAQETQYF.

This rearrangement joins TRBV11-1 to TRBJ2-3; 9 bases align to TRBD1. J lost 6 bases, V lost 5 bases, and 9 bases had no gene match. Germline lookup yields CDR1 SGHAT and CDR2 FQDESV (reference sequence). This CDR3 contains 15 residues. The DNA for the CDR3 is TGTGCCAGCAGCGGGACAGGGAGCTTTAGGGATACGCAGTATTTT. Protein: CASSGTGSFRDTQYF.

This chain links TRBV5-1 with TRBJ1-4; D may be TRBD1 (5 bases). Germline lookup yields CDR1 SGHRS and CDR2 YFSETQ. V was pared by 4 bases and J by 5 bases, with 12 bases between. This CDR3 has 14 residues. CDR3: CASSPGRSNEKLFF. The CDR3 nucleotides are TGCGCCAGCAGCCCGGGACGGTCGAATGAAAAACTGTTTTTT.

The chain links TRBV6-6 to TRBJ2-1; 9 bases map to TRBD2. Germline CDR1 and CDR2: MNHNY and SVGAGI (reference sequence). Trimming cost V 10 bases and J 4 bases; bases outside gene matches: 5. The CDR3 sequence is 13 residues long. The CDR3 nucleotides are TGTGCCACGGGACTAGCTGAATACAATGAGCAGTTCTTC. This encodes CATGLAEYNEQFF.